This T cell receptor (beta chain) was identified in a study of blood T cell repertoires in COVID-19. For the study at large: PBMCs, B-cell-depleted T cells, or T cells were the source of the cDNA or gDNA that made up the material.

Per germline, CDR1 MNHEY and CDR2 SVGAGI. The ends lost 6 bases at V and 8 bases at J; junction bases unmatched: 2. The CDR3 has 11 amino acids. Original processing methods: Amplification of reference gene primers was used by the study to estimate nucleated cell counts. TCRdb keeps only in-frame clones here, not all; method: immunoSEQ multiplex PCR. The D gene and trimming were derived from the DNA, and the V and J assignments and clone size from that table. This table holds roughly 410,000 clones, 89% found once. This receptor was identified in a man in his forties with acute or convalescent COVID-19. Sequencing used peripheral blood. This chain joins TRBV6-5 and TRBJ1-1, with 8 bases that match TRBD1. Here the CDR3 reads CASSRTGEAFF. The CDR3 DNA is TGTGCCAGCAGCAGGACAGGGGAAGCTTTCTTT.